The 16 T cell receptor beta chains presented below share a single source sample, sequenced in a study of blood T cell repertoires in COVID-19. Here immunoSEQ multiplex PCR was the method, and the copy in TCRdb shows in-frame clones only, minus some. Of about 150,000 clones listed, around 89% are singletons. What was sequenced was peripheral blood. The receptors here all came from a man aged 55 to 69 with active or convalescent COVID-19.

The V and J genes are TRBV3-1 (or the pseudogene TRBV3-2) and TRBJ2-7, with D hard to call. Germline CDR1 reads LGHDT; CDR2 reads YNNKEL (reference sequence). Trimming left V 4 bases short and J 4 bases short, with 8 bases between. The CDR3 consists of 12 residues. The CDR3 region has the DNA TGTGCCAGCAGCCGACTTGGATACGAGCAGTACTTC. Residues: CASSRLGYEQYF.

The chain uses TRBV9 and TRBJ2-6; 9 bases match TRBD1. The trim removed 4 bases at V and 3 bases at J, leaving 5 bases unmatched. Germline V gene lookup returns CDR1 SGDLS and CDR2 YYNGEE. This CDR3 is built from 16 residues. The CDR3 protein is CASSPGQGLGANVLTF. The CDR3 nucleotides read TGTGCCAGCAGCCCGGGACAGGGACTTGGGGCCAACGTCCTGACTTTC.

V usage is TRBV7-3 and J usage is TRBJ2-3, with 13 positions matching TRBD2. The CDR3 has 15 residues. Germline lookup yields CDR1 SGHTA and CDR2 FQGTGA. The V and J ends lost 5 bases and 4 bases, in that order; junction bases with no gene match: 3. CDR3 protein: CASSVLAGGPDTQYF. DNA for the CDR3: TGTGCCAGCAGCGTACTAGCGGGAGGGCCAGATACGCAGTATTTT.

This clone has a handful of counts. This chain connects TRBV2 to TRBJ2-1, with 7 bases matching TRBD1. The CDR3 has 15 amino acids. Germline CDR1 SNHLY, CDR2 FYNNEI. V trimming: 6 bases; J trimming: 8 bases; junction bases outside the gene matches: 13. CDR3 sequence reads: CASSEPGGARDEQFF. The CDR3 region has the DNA TGTGCCAGCAGCGAACCAGGGGGAGCCAGGGATGAGCAGTTCTTC.

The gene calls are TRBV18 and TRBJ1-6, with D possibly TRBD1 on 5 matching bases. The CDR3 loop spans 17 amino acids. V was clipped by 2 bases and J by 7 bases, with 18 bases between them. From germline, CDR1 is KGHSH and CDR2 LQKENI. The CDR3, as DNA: TGTGCCAGCTCACCAGCAGACGCGATGGGGCGAAATTCACCCCTCCACTTT. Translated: CASSPADAMGRNSPLHF.

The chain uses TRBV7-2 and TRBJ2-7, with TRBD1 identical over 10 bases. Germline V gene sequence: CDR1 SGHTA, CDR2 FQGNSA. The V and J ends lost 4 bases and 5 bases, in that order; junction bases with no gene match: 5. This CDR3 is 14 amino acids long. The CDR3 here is CASSSDRGQDEQYF. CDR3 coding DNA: TGTGCCAGCAGCTCAGACAGGGGGCAGGACGAGCAGTACTTC.

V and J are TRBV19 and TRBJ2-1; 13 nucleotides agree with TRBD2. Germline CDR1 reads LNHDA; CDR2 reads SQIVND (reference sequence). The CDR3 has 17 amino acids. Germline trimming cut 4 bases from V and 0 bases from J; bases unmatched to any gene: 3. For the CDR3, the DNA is TGTGCCAGTAGTAAGGGGACTAGCGGGACCTCCTACAATGAGCAGTTCTTC. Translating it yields CASSKGTSGTSYNEQFF.

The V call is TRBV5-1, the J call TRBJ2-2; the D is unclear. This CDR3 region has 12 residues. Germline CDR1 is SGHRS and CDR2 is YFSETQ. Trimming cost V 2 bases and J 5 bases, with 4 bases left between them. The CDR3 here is CASSFSTGELFF. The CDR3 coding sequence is TGCGCCAGCAGCTTTTCAACCGGGGAGCTGTTTTTT.

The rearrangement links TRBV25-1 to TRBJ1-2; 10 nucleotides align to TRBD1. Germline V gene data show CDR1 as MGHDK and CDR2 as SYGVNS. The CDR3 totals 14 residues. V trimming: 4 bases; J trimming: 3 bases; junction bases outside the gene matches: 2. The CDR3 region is CASSVTGGDYGYTF. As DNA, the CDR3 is TGTGCCAGCAGTGTGACAGGGGGCGACTATGGCTACACCTTC.

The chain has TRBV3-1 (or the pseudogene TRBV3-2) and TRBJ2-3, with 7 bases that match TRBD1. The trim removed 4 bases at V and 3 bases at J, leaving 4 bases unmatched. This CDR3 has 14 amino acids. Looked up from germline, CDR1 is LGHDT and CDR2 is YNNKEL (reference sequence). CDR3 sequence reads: CASSRWDRTDTQYF. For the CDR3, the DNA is TGTGCCAGCAGCCGATGGGACAGAACAGATACGCAGTATTTT.

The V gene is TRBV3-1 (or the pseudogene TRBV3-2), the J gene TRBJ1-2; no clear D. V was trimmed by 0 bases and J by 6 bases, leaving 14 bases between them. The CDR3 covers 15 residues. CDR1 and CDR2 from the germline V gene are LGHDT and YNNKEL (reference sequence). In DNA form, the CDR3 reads TGTGCCAGCAGCCAAGAGAATACGGGGAGGGATGGCTACACCTTC. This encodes CASSQENTGRDGYTF.

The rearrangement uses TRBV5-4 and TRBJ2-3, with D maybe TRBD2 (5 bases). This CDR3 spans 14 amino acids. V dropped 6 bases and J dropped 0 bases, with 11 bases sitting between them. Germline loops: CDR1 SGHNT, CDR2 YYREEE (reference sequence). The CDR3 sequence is CASMSGMSTDTQYF. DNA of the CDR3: TGTGCCAGCATGTCCGGGATGAGCACAGATACGCAGTATTTT.

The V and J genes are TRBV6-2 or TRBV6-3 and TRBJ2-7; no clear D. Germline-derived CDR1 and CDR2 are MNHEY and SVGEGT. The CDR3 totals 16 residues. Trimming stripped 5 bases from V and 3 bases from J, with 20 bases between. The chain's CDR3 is CASSPYGKRMGYEQYF. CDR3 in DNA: TGTGCCAGCAGTCCCTACGGAAAGCGAATGGGCTACGAGCAGTACTTC.

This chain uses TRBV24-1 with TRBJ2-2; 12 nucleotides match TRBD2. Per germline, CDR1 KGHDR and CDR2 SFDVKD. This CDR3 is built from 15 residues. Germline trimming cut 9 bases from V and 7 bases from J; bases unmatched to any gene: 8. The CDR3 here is CATGWTSGEIGELFF. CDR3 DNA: TGTGCCACCGGCTGGACTAGCGGGGAGATCGGGGAGCTGTTTTTT.

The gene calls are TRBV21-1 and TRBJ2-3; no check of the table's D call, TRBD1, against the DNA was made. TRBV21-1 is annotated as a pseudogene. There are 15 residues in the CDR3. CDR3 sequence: CASPRGTGGTDTQYF. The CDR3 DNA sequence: TGTGCCAGCCCCCGAGGCACAGGGGGCACAGATACGCAGTATTTT.

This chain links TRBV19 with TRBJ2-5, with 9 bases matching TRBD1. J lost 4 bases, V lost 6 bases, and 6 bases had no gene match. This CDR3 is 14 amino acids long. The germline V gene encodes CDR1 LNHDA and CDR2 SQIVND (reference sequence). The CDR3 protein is CASSPDRGRETQYF. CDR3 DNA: TGTGCCAGTAGCCCTGACAGGGGGAGAGAGACCCAGTACTTC.